By frequency, the clone carrying this T cell receptor (beta chain) registers medium-sized (0.01 to 0.1%). No antigen is known for it. This sample was taken from a study of T cells in severe cutaneous drug reactions. On the study more broadly: Recruitment ran 2011 to 2018 in Taiwan, Thailand and a European registry. General observations from the study: One public TCRbeta CDR3 appeared in all seven blister samples, averaging about 15%.

CDR1 is MDHEN and CDR2 is SYDVKM in the germline V gene. The CDR3 consists of 17 residues. TCR subtype-specific primers in iRepertoire multiplex PCR prepared libraries for bulk and single-cell sequencing. Multiplex PCR targeting V, D and J genes made bulk TCR beta libraries. TCRdb processed the multiplex PCR reads again and assigns one entry to each CDR3 protein, with no DNA. The sample data list under 3,000 distinct CDR3 sequences. Sequenced patients had Stevens-Johnson syndrome or toxic epidermal necrolysis caused by carbamazepine. The chain links TRBV28 to TRBJ2-1; the TRBD1 assignment by TCRdb is unverifiable without DNA. The sequence came from a human donor with toxic epidermal necrolysis, a severe cutaneous drug reaction. Sample: cells from a skin blister. CDR3 protein: CASSFLPRDLSYNEQFF. Complete variable domain (other parts from reference TRBV28 and TRBJ2-1): DVKVTQSSRYLVKRTGEKVFLECVQDMDHENMFWYRQDPGLGLRLIYFSYDVKMKEKGDIPEGYSVSREKKERFSLILESASTNQTSMYLCASSFLPRDLSYNEQFFGPGTRLTVL.